This TCR beta chain was sequenced in a study of CD8 T cells in Susac syndrome. Study in general: Treatment status at blood draw for the Susac syndrome patients was therapy-naive, corticosteroids, or intravenous immunoglobulin alone.

The CDR3 is 15 amino acids. Germline lookup yields CDR1 SGHRS and CDR2 YFSETQ. Trimming cost V 4 bases and J 4 bases; bases outside gene matches: 6. RNA amounts of roughly 0.45 to 1 ug underwent reverse transcription with random hexamers. By means of immunoSEQ multiplex PCR, TCR beta CDR3 spanning 54 Vbeta and 13 Jbeta underwent amplification. TCRdb independently ran MiXCR on the immunoSEQ multiplex PCR reads; one entry per CDR3 protein. The sample has about 140,000 distinct CDR3 sequences; approximately 95% are singletons. The rearrangement joins TRBV5-1 to TRBJ1-2; 11 nucleotides match TRBD1. The specimen was CD4+ T cells from PBMCs. The clonotype originates from a human donor with Susac syndrome. The CDR3 is CASSGGTGGTYGYTF. CDR3 in DNA: TGCGCCAGCAGCGGTGGGACAGGGGGAACCTATGGCTACACCTTC.